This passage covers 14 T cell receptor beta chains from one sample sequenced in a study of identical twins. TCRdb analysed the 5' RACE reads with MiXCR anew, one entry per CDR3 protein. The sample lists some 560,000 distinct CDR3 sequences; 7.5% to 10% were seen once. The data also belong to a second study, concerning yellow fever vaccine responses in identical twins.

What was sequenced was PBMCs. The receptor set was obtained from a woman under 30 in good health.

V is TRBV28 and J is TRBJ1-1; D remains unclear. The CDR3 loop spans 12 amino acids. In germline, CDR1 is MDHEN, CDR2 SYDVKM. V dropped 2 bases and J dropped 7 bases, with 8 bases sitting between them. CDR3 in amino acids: CASSLRRGEAFF. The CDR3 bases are TGTGCCAGCAGTTTAAGGCGCGGTGAAGCTTTCTTT.

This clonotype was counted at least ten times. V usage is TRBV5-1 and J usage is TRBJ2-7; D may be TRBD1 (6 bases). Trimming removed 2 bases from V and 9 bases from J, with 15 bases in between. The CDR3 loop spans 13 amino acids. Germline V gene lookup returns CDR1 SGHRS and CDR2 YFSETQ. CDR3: CASSLKTGILQYF. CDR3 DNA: TGCGCCAGCAGCTTAAAAACAGGGATTCTGCAGTACTTC.

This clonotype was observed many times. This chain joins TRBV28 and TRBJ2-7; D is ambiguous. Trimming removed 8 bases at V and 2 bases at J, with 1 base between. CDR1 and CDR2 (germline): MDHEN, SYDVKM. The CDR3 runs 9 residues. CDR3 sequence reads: CASPYEQYF. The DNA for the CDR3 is TGTGCCAGCCCCTACGAGCAGTACTTC.

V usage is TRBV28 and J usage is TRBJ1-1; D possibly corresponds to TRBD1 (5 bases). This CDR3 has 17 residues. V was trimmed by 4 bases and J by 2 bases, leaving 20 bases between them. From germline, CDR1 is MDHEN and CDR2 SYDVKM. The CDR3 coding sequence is TGTGCCAGCAGTTCCCCCCTCCTGGACACAGCCAACACTGAAGCTTTCTTT. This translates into CASSSPLLDTANTEAFF.

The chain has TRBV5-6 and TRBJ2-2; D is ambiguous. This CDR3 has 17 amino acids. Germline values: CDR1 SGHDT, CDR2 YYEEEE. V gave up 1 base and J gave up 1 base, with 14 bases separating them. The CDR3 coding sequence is TGTGCCAGCAGCTTGTTTGTCAGAGAATGGAACACCGGGGAGCTGTTTTTT. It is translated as CASSLFVREWNTGELFF. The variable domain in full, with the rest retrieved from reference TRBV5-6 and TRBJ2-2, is DAGVTQSPTHLIKTRGQQVTLRCSPKSGHDTVSWYQQALGQGPQFIFQYYEEEERQRGNFPDRFSGHQFPNYSSELNVNALLLGDSALYLCASSLFVREWNTGELFFGEGSRLTVL.

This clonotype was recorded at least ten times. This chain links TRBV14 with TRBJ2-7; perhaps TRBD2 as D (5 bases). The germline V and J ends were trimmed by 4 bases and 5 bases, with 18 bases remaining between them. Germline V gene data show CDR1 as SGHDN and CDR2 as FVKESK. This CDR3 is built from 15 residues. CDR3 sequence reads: CASSPRVSGGDEQYF. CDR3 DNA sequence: TGTGCCAGCAGCCCAAGGGTATCAGGAGGCGACGAGCAGTACTTC.

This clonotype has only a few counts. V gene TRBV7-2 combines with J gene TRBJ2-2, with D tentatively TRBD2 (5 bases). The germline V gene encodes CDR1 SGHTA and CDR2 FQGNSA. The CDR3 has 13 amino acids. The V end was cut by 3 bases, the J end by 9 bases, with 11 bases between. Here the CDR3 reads CASSFGLPRELFF. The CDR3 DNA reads TGTGCCAGCAGCTTCGGACTCCCCCGGGAGCTGTTTTTT.

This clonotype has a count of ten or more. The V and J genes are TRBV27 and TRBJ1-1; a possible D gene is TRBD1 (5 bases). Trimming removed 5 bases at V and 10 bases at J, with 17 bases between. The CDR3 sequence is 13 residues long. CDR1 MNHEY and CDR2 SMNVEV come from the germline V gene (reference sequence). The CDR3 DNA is TGTGCCAGCAGTCCCCAGGGCACGTTTGGAGCTTTCTTT. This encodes CASSPQGTFGAFF.

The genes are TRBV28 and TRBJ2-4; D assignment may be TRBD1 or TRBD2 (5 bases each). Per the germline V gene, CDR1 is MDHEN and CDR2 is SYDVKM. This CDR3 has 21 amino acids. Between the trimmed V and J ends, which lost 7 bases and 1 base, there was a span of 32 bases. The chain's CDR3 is CASIPRGALGLPKGAKNIQYF. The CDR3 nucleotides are TGTGCCAGCATCCCTCGGGGCGCTTTGGGGCTCCCCAAGGGGGCCAAAAACATTCAGTACTTC.

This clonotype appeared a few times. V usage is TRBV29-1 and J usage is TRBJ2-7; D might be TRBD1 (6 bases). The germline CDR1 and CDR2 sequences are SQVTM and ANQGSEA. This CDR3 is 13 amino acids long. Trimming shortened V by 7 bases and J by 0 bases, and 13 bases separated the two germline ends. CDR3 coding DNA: TGCAGCGGAAGCCGGGACAACTCCTACGAGCAGTACTTC. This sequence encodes CSGSRDNSYEQYF.

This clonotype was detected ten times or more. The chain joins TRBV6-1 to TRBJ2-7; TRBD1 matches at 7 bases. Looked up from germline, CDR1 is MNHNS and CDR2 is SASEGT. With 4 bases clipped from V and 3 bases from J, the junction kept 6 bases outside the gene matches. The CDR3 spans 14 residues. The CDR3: CASSVTGSSYEQYF. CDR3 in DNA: TGTGCCAGCAGTGTGACAGGGAGTAGCTACGAGCAGTACTTC.

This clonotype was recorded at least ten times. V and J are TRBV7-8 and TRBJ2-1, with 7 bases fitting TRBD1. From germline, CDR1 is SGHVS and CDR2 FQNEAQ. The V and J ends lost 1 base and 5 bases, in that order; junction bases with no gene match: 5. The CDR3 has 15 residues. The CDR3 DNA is TGTGCCAGCAGCTTAGGAGACAGGGCCCACAATGAGCAGTTCTTC. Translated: CASSLGDRAHNEQFF.

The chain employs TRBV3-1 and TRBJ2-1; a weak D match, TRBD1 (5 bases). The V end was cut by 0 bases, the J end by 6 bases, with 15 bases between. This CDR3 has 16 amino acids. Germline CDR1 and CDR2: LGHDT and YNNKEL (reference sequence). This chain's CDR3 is CASSQDRVSRVNEQFF. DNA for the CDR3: TGTGCCAGCAGCCAAGATAGGGTAAGCAGGGTCAATGAGCAGTTCTTC.

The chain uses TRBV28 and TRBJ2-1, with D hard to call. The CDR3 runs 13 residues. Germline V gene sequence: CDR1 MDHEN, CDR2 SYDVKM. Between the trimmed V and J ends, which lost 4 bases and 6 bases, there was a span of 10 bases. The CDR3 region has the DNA TGTGCCAGCAGTTCAATAGCTTTCAATGAGCAGTTCTTC. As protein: CASSSIAFNEQFF.